This paragraph reports one TCR beta chain. The target of this receptor is not known. Per-nucleotide qualities are absent, and no much larger clonotype sits a single base away. CDR1 and CDR2 are drawn from the germline V gene: SQVTM, ANQGSEA. The CDR3 has 13 amino acids, counting the end cysteine and phenylalanine. Only the CDR3 part of the read is kept: 39 bases, read in frame from the first base. V is pared back by 7 bases and J by 5 bases, with 18 bases lying between the germline termini. This sample is drawn from a study of T cells in localized non-small cell lung cancer (dated by TCRdb to between 2020 and 2021). About the investigation overall: T cell repertoires of hundreds of early-stage NSCLC patients were analyzed, with tumors being compared against uninvolved tumor-adjacent lungs. The cohort comprised some 220 treatment-naïve NSCLC patients with resected, localized lung tumors. The mean age of the NSCLC patients was about 64 years, with 120 to 150 men and 95 to 110 women. Here is what the overall study found, with its caveats: Because the study design was exploratory, TCR variables were selected using unadjusted p-values without false-discovery rate correction. A median of about 53 of the top 100 tumor clones were detected in paired uninvolved adjacent lung, and around 30 of these tumor clones were also found among the top 100 clones of the paired uninvolved adjacent lung. Longer overall survival was associated with higher blood T cell density, whereas shorter survival was associated with higher adjacent-lung clonality. Because multi-region tumor sequencing was not performed, intratumor heterogeneity could not be ruled out. The highest T cell clonality was observed in uninvolved tumor-adjacent lung, where clonality exceeded that of tumor, suggesting that antigenic responses were more focused in uninvolved tumor-adjacent lung.

At diagnosis, tumor, uninvolved tumor-adjacent lung and peripheral blood were collected and then preserved as a mix of FFPE and fresh-frozen material. For TCR repertoire profiling, blood samples were analyzed in the form of peripheral blood mononuclear cells. The immunoSEQ Assay was used to sequence TCR beta CDR3 regions from DNA. In the source study's methods: To compute T cell density, TCR beta template counts were normalized to usable DNA, which was estimated by amplifying housekeeping genes. Using the preseqR package, richness was estimated by extrapolating to 120,000 templates for tissue samples and 400,000 templates for PBMC samples. Clonality was defined as one minus Pielou's evenness. Differential abundance testing on productive amino-acid clonotypes, with a minimum total count of 5 and an alpha of 0.1, was used to identify tissue-enriched TCRs. Repertoire overlap between compartments was quantified with the Jaccard Index and Morisita Overlap Index. GLIPH clustered TCR beta CDR3s with public tetramer-defined viral CDR3s; viral motifs required at least three viral sequences plus V-gene enrichment. As stored in TCRdb, this immuneACCESS dataset retains in-frame rearrangements with V and J assigned. A fraction of the clones does not appear; measured against another copy, unresolved V genes explain less than half of the discrepancy, and the remainder lacks a known reason. The DNA gave D and trimming, while V, J and clone size come from that table. The sample data list approximately 15,000 clones, and 90% of these were observed just once. The biggest ten clones account for 1.2% of the sample.

This chain joins TRBV29-1 to TRBJ2-7, with the D assignment possibly TRBD1 or TRBD2, given 5 matching bases for each. Sample: peripheral blood mononuclear cells, taken before any cancer treatment. The TCR was taken from a woman between 35 and 70 years old with stage III lung adenocarcinoma. The base sequence is TGCAGCGCCTCCGGGCCAGGGAGCCACGAGCAGTACTTC. Its coded protein is CSASGPGSHEQYF.